This T cell receptor (beta chain) came from a study of PD-L1 blockade in urothelial cancer. Background on the study: Blood underwent analysis 3 weeks (second dose) and 6 weeks after treatment began. Reported median T cell count for blood samples was over 110,000.

Sample time point: peripheral blood 6 weeks after treatment start. Individual patients had between 1 and 8 samples, taken pretreatment and on-treatment. Libraries were prepared by immunoSEQ multiplex PCR; TCRdb keeps only in-frame clonotypes and omits some of them. The table has under 20,000 clones, about four fifths seen once. The CDR3 loop spans 14 amino acids. Between the trimmed V and J ends, which lost 1 base and 8 bases, there was a span of 15 bases. Germline V gene sequence: CDR1 SGHNT, CDR2 YYREEE (reference sequence). Sequencing was performed on PBMCs, taken around atezolizumab (anti-PD-L1) treatment. This chain connects TRBV5-4 to TRBJ1-2, with D tentatively TRBD1 (5 bases). The receptor was isolated from a man aged 50 to 60 with urothelial cancer. For the CDR3, the DNA is TGTGCCAGCAGCTTGTCCTTCTCCTGGGGCGGCTACACCTTC. Amino acids: CASSLSFSWGGYTF.